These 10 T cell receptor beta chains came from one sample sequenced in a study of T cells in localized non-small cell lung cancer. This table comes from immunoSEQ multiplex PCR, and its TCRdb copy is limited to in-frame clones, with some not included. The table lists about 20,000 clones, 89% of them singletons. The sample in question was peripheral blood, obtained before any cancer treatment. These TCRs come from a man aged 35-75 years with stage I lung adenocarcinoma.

DNA of the CDR3: TGTGCCAGCAGCTTAGGAGACCTAAGGCACTATGGCTACACCTTC. Its translation is CASSLGDLRHYGYTF. The chain uses TRBV7-8 and TRBJ1-2; D remains unclear. This CDR3 contains 15 residues. Trimming removed 1 base at V and 3 bases at J, with 12 bases between. Per the germline V gene, CDR1 is SGHVS and CDR2 is FQNEAQ.

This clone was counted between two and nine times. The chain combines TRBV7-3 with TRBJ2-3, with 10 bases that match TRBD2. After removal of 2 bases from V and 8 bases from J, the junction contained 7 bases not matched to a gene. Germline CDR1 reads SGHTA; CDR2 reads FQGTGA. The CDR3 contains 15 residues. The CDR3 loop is CASSLWQREGGTQYF. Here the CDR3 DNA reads TGTGCCAGCAGCTTATGGCAGCGGGAGGGCGGTACGCAGTATTTT. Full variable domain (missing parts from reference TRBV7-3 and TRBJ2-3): GAGVSQTPSNKVTEKGKYVELRCDPISGHTALYWYRQSLGQGPEFLIYFQGTGAADDSGLPNDRFFAVRPEGSVSTLKIQRTERGDSAVYLCASSLWQREGGTQYFGPGTRLTVL.

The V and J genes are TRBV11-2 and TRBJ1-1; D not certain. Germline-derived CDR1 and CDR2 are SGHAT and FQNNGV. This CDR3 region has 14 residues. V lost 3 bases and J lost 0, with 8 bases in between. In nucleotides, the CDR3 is TGTGCCAGCAGCTTTGAATACATGAACACTGAAGCTTTCTTT. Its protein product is CASSFEYMNTEAFF.

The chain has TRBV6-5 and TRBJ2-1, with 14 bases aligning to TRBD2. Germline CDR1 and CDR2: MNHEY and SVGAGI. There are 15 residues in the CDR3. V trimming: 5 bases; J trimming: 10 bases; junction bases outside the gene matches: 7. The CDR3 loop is CASSQTSGRAGEQFF. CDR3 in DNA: TGTGCCAGCAGTCAGACTAGCGGGAGGGCCGGGGAGCAGTTCTTC.

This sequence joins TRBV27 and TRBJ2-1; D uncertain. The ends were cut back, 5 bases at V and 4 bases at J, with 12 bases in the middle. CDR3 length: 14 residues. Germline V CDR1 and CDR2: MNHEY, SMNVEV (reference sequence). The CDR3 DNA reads TGTGCCAGCAGTCCGATCCCCGGGTACAATGAGCAGTTCTTC. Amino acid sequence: CASSPIPGYNEQFF.

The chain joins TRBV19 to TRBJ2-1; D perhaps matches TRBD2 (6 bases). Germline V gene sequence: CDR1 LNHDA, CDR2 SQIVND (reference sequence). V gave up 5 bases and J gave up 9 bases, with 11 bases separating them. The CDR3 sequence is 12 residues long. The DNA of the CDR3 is TGTGCCAGTAGTCTGCAGGGAGGTGAGCAGTTCTTC. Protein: CASSLQGGEQFF.

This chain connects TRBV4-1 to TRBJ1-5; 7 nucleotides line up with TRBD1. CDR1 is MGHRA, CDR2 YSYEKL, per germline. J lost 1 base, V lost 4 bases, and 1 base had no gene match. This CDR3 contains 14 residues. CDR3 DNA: TGCGCCAGCAGCCCGACAGGGAGCAATCAGCCCCAGCATTTT. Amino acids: CASSPTGSNQPQHF.

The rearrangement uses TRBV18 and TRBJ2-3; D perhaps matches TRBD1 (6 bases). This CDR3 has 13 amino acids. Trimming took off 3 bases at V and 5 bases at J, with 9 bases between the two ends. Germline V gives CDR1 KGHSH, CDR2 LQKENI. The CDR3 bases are TGTGCCAGCTCACCTCAGGGACAAGATACGCAGTATTTT. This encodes CASSPQGQDTQYF.

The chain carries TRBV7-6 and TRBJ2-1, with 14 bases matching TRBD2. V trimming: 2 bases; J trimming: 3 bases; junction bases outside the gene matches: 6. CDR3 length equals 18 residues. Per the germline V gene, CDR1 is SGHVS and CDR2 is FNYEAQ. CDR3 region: CASSLRGLAGELYNEQFF. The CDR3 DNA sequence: TGTGCCAGCAGCTTAAGGGGACTAGCGGGGGAACTCTACAATGAGCAGTTCTTC. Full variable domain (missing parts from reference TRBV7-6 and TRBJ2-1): GAGVSQSPRYKVTKRGQDVALRCDPISGHVSLYWYRQALGQGPEFLTYFNYEAQQDKSGLPNDRFSAERPEGSISTLTIQRTEQRDSAMYRCASSLRGLAGELYNEQFFGPGTRLTVL.

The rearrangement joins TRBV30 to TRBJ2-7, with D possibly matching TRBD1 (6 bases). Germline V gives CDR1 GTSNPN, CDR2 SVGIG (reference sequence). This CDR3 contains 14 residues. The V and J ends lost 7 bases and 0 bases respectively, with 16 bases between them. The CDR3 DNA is TGTGCCTATTTAAACCCGGACAGCTCCTACGAGCAGTACTTC. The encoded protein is CAYLNPDSSYEQYF.